This is a list of T cell receptor beta chains from one sample in a study of blood T cell repertoires in COVID-19. Method: immunoSEQ multiplex PCR; TCRdb's copy keeps in-frame clones and lacks some. The sample records 250,000 or so clones, 84% being singletons. What was sequenced was peripheral blood. The receptors were gathered from a man aged 50 to 60 with acute or convalescent COVID-19. CDR3s include the opening cysteine and the closing phenylalanine or tryptophan. The order of the fields is CDR3 length, V gene, clone size, D gene, J gene, CDR3 protein, CDR3 DNA. The D gene is left open where the match is weak. The listing skips clone size in some rows; elsewhere it reads once, few, many or a size class.

>12|TRBV6-5|.|TRBD1|TRBJ1-2
CASQTGDYGYTF
TGTGCCAGCCAGACAGGGGACTATGGCTACACCTTC
>16|TRBV18|few|.|TRBJ1-4
CASSPRMGAHGEKLFF
TGTGCCAGCTCACCACGAATGGGGGCGCACGGCGAAAAACTGTTTTTT
>19|TRBV7-8|few|TRBD2|TRBJ2-7
CASSLVRLAGGRGFYEQYF
TGTGCCAGCAGCTTAGTACGGCTAGCGGGAGGGCGGGGGTTCTACGAGCAGTACTTC
>16|TRBV19|.|TRBD2|TRBJ2-3
CASRSVRGLAPDTQYF
TGTGCCAGTAGATCTGTAAGAGGACTAGCGCCTGATACGCAGTATTTT
>15|TRBV6-5|.|.|TRBJ1-3
CASRPYGGSGNTIYF
TGTGCCAGCAGACCATACGGGGGCTCTGGAAACACCATATATTTT
>13|TRBV9|.|.|TRBJ2-3
CASSVYGTDTQYF
TGTGCCAGCAGCGTATACGGGACAGATACGCAGTATTTT
>15|TRBV6-1|.|TRBD1|TRBJ2-1
CASSDPGQGVNEQFF
TGTGCCAGCAGTGATCCGGGACAGGGTGTTAATGAGCAGTTCTTC
>14|TRBV19|.|.|TRBJ2-7
CASSRQGSSYEQYF
TGTGCCAGTAGTAGGCAGGGAAGCTCCTACGAGCAGTACTTC
>15|TRBV11-3|.|.|TRBJ1-3
CASSLDMSPGNTIYF
TGTGCCAGCAGCTTGGACATGAGCCCCGGAAACACCATATATTTT
>13|TRBV7-3|once|.|TRBJ2-5
CASSIKAEETQYF
TGTGCCAGCAGCATCAAAGCTGAGGAGACCCAGTACTTC
>15|TRBV1|.|.|TRBJ1-5
CTSSRNRVPNQPQHF
TGCACCAGCAGCCGAAACCGGGTCCCCAATCAGCCCCAGCATTTT
>13|TRBV20-1|.|.|TRBJ2-3
CSASRPGTDTQYF
TGCAGTGCTAGTCGACCGGGAACAGATACGCAGTATTTT
>14|TRBV9|once|TRBD2|TRBJ2-5
CASSARAGRETQYF
TGTGCCAGCAGCGCCCGAGCGGGACGGGAGACCCAGTACTTC
>15|TRBV2|few|.|TRBJ1-5
CASSGDRVSNQPQHF
TGTGCCAGCAGTGGAGACCGGGTTAGCAATCAGCCCCAGCATTTT
>14|TRBV19|.|TRBD1|TRBJ1-6
CASSLTGGNSPLHF
TGTGCCAGTAGCCTTACAGGGGGTAATTCACCCCTCCACTTT
>14|TRBV6-5|.|.|TRBJ2-2
CASYRTEGTGELFF
TGTGCCAGCTATCGGACAGAGGGCACCGGGGAGCTGTTTTTT
>13|TRBV19|once|.|TRBJ1-1
CASGGGRNTEAFF
TGTGCCAGTGGGGGCGGGAGGAACACTGAAGCTTTCTTT
>14|TRBV18|.|TRBD1|TRBJ1-2
CASSPLDRVRGYTF
TGTGCCAGCTCACCTCTGGACAGGGTGCGCGGCTACACCTTC
>14|TRBV29-1|once|.|TRBJ2-7
CSVDEVGDSYEQYF
TGCAGCGTTGACGAAGTAGGTGACAGCTACGAGCAGTACTTC
>15|TRBV11-3|once|.|TRBJ1-1
CASSLLSRGRIEAFF
TGTGCCAGCAGCTTACTAAGCAGGGGTAGGATTGAAGCTTTCTTT
>15|TRBV3-1/TRBV3-2|.|TRBD1|TRBJ1-1
CASSQESNRGREAFF
TGTGCCAGCAGCCAAGAAAGTAACAGGGGGCGAGAGGCTTTCTTT
>13|TRBV6-5|.|.|TRBJ1-1
CASSYGTSGEAFF
TGTGCCAGCAGTTACGGCACCTCGGGTGAAGCTTTCTTT
>15|TRBV4-2|.|TRBD2|TRBJ2-1
CASSPGTSDYNEQFF
TGTGCCAGCAGTCCCGGGACTAGCGACTACAATGAGCAGTTCTTC
>11|TRBV7-8|few|.|TRBJ1-1
CASSILDRPSF
TGTGCCAGCAGCATTTTAGACAGGCCGAGCTTT
>16|TRBV5-1|.|TRBD1|TRBJ1-1
CASSESVTGGVTEAFF
TGCGCCAGCAGCGAATCCGTGACAGGGGGCGTTACTGAAGCTTTCTTT
>14|TRBV18|.|.|TRBJ2-7
CASSPGSGFYEQYF
TGTGCCAGCTCACCCGGGTCAGGGTTCTACGAGCAGTACTTC
>15|TRBV9|.|TRBD2|TRBJ2-1
CASSVVAGADNEQFF
TGTGCCAGCAGCGTAGTAGCGGGAGCTGACAATGAGCAGTTCTTC
>15|TRBV29-1|.|TRBD2|TRBJ2-5
CSVGIGGRSGETQYF
TGCAGCGTTGGAATCGGCGGGAGGTCGGGGGAGACCCAGTACTTC
>16|TRBV5-5|.|.|TRBJ2-4
CASSLEGTPVGNIQYF
TGTGCCAGCAGCTTGGAAGGGACACCCGTCGGAAACATTCAGTACTTC
>16|TRBV3-1/TRBV3-2|.|TRBD1|TRBJ2-7
CASSQDPPDRAGEQYF
TGTGCCAGCAGCCAAGACCCGCCCGACAGGGCAGGGGAGCAGTACTTC
>13|TRBV18|.|TRBD1|TRBJ2-1
CASRGQGFFEQFF
TGTGCCAGCCGAGGACAGGGGTTCTTTGAGCAGTTCTTC
>15|TRBV2|.|.|TRBJ1-1
CASRAPGHLNTEAFF
TGTGCCAGCAGAGCCCCGGGACACTTGAACACTGAAGCTTTCTTT
>14|TRBV27|few|.|TRBJ2-1
CASSLGGTYNEQFF
TGTGCCAGCAGTTTAGGGGGGACCTACAATGAGCAGTTCTTC
>16|TRBV5-1|.|.|TRBJ1-1
CASSLASGRGNTEAFF
TGCGCCAGCAGCTTGGCCTCGGGTCGCGGGAACACTGAAGCTTTCTTT